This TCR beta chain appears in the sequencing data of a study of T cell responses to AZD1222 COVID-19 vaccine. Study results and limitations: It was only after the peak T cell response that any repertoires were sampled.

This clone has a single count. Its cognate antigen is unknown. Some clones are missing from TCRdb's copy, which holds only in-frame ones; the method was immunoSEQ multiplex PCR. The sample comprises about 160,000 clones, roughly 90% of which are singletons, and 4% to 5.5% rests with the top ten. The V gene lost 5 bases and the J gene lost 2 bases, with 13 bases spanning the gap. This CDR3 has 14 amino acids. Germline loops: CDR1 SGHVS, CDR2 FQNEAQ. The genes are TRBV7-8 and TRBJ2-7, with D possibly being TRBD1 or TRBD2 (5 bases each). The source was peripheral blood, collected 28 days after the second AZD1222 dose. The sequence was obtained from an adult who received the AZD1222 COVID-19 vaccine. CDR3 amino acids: CASSPGTGTYEQYF. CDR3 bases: TGTGCCAGCAGCCCCGGGACGGGCACCTACGAGCAGTACTTC.